This section outlines one TCR beta chain sequence together with its context. Its antigen is still unknown. PCR involved 60 Vbeta and 13 Jbeta primers. The assay was immunoSEQ multiplex PCR, and TCRdb's table has in-frame clones only and misses some. Its clone listing holds around 200,000 clones. The data were taken from a study of cytomegalovirus exposure and HLA in healthy donors. Notes on the study in general: Association with HLA alleles at 0.05 false discovery rate was found for roughly 17,000 TCR beta sequences in a later analysis. The majority of CMV-associated TCR beta chains were reported as apparently HLA-restricted in a later analysis.

Germline CDR1 reads MNHNS; CDR2 reads SASEGT. With 9 bases removed from V and 1 base from J, the gap between germline ends came to 15 bases. This CDR3 has 14 residues. Sequenced: PBMCs. The V gene is TRBV6-1, the J gene TRBJ1-1; the D gene is possibly TRBD1 (6 bases). The receptor's source is a woman younger than 45 in good health and CMV-seropositive. The CDR3: CASAPGTSNTEAFF. The CDR3, as DNA: TGTGCCAGTGCCCCCGGGACATCGAACACTGAAGCTTTCTTT.